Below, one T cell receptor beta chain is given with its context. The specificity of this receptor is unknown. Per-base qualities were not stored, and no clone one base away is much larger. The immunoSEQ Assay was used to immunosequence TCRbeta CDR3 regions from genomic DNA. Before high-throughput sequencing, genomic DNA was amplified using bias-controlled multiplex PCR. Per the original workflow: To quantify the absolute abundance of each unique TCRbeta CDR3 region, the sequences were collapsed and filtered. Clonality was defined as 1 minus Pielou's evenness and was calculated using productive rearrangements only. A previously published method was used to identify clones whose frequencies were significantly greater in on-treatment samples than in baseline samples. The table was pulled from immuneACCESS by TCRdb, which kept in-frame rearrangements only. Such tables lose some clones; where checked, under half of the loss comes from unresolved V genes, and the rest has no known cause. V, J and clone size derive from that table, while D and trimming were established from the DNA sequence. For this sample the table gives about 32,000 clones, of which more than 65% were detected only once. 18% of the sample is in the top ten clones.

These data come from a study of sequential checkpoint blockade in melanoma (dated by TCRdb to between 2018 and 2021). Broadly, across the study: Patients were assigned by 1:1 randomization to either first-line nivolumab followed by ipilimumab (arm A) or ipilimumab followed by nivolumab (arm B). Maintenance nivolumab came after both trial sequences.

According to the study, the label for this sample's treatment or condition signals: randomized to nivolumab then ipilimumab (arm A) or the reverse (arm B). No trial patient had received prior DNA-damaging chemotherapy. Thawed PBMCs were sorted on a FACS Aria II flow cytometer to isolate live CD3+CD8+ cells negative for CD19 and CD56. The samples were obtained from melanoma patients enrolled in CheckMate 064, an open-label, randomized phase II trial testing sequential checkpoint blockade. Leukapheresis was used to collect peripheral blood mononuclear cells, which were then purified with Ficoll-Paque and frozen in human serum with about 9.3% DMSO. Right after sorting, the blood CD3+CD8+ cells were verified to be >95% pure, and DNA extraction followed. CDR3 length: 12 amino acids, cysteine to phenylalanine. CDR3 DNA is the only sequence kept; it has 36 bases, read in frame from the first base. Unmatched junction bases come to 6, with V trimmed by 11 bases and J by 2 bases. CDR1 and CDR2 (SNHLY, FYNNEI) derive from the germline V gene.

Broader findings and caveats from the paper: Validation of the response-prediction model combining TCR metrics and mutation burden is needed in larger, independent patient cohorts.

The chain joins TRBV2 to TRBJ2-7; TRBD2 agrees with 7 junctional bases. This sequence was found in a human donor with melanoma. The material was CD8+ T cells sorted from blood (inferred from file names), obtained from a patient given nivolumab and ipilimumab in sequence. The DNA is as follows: TGTGCCGGTGGGGGGGAGCCCTACGAGCAGTACTTC. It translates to CAGGGEPYEQYF.